These 10 T cell receptor beta chains originate from one sample sequenced in a study of T cells after yellow fever vaccination. TCRdb passed the 5' RACE reads through MiXCR, listing each CDR3 protein once. The sample lists some 240,000 distinct CDR3 sequences, around 4.9% occurring once. Here the sequenced sample was CD4+ T cells sorted from PBMCs, taken on the day of the yellow fever booster vaccination. These receptor sequences come from a young man who received the YFV17D yellow fever vaccine.

This clonotype has more than one count but fewer than ten. The rearrangement uses TRBV28 and TRBJ1-5; D not certain. This CDR3 comprises 15 residues. Germline CDR1 MDHEN, CDR2 SYDVKM. Trimming removed 0 bases at V and 4 bases at J, with 10 bases between. The CDR3 region has the DNA TGTGCCAGCAGTTTATGGTCGGCGGGGAATCAGCCCCAGCATTTT. Its translation is CASSLWSAGNQPQHF.

This clonotype has a handful of counts. The V gene is TRBV20-1, the J gene TRBJ1-5; D perhaps matches TRBD1 (5 bases). Germline V gene lookup returns CDR1 DFQATT and CDR2 SNEGSKA (reference sequence). This CDR3 is 14 amino acids long. Trimming removed 6 bases from V and 5 bases from J, with 17 bases in between. CDR3 in amino acids: CSANNRDPHQPQHF. The CDR3 DNA reads TGCAGTGCGAATAACCGGGACCCGCATCAGCCCCAGCATTTT.

At least ten counts were recorded for this clonotype. CDR3 residues: CASSEAPGAGQYV. In DNA form, the CDR3 reads TGTGCCAGCAGTGAAGCCCCAGGGGCCGGGCAGTACGTC. This rearrangement joins TRBV2 to TRBJ2-7, with D perhaps TRBD1 (6 bases). The V gene lost 0 bases and the J gene lost 9 bases, with 12 bases spanning the gap. Germline-derived CDR1 and CDR2 are SNHLY and FYNNEI. The CDR3 totals 13 residues.

This clonotype appeared a few times. In DNA, the CDR3 is TGCGCCAGCAGCTTTTGGGAGAGCACAGATACGCAGTATTTT. Residues: CASSFWESTDTQYF. The chain couples TRBV5-1 to TRBJ2-3, with D maybe TRBD2 (5 bases). Germline values: CDR1 SGHRS, CDR2 YFSETQ. The CDR3 sequence is 14 residues long. Trimming removed 2 bases at V and 0 bases at J, with 7 bases between.

J is TRBJ2-7 and V is TRBV19; 10 bases fit TRBD1. Looked up from germline, CDR1 is LNHDA and CDR2 is SQIVND (reference sequence). V was clipped by 6 bases and J by 1 base; unmatched bases: 6. This CDR3 has 15 residues. CDR3 sequence: CASRETGGLSYEQYF. For the CDR3, the DNA is TGTGCCAGTAGGGAGACAGGGGGCTTATCCTACGAGCAGTACTTC.

This clonotype occurred a few times. The chain couples TRBV29-1 to TRBJ2-2; 8 nucleotides match TRBD2. The CDR3 covers 14 residues. Germline lookup yields CDR1 SQVTM and CDR2 ANQGSEA. V gave up 7 bases and J gave up 7 bases; unmatched junction bases: 11. CDR3 nucleotide sequence: TGCAGCGGAACGGGGGGGCCGGTCGGCGGGGAGCTGTTTTTT. Residues: CSGTGGPVGGELFF.

V is TRBV3-1 and J is TRBJ2-2; unclear D gene. Germline V lookup: CDR1 LGHDT, CDR2 YNNKEL (reference sequence). V lost 6 bases and J 1 base, leaving 6 bases between the germline ends. The CDR3 length is 13 residues. The CDR3 sequence: CASRNKNTGELFF. DNA for the CDR3: TGTGCCAGCAGAAACAAGAACACCGGGGAGCTGTTTTTT. Using reference TRBV3-1 and TRBJ2-2 for the parts outside the CDR3, the full variable domain is DTAVSQTPKYLVTQMGNDKSIKCEQNLGHDTMYWYKQDSKKFLKIMFSYNNKELIINETVPNRFSPKSPDKAHLNLHINSLELGDSAVYFCASRNKNTGELFFGEGSRLTVL.

This clonotype was picked up many times. The chain carries TRBV9 and TRBJ1-6; D not certain. The V end was cut by 1 base, the J end by 3 bases, with 8 bases between. This CDR3 is 15 amino acids long. From germline, CDR1 is SGDLS and CDR2 YYNGEE. Here the CDR3 DNA reads TGTGCCAGCAGCGTATCCGGCTACTATAATTCACCCCTCCACTTT. Protein product: CASSVSGYYNSPLHF.

The V call is TRBV11-3, the J call TRBJ2-3, with D maybe TRBD1 (5 bases). Per the germline V gene, CDR1 is SGHNT and CDR2 is YENEEA. The CDR3 is 14 amino acids. V lost 5 bases to trimming and J lost 8 bases, with 17 bases between them. The CDR3 sequence: CASSLTQGTATQYF. In DNA, the CDR3 is TGTGCCAGCAGCCTGACCCAGGGTACGGCTACGCAGTATTTT.

In this sample, this clonotype turned up many times. V gene TRBV4-2 combines with J gene TRBJ1-5; maybe TRBD1 (6 bases). The CDR3 spans 16 residues. Germline loops: CDR1 LGHNA, CDR2 YNFKEQ. Trimming cost V 3 bases and J 6 bases, with 18 bases left between them. CDR3 protein: CASSQQDRGNGQPQHF. The CDR3 bases are TGTGCCAGCAGCCAGCAGGACAGAGGAAACGGTCAGCCCCAGCATTTT.